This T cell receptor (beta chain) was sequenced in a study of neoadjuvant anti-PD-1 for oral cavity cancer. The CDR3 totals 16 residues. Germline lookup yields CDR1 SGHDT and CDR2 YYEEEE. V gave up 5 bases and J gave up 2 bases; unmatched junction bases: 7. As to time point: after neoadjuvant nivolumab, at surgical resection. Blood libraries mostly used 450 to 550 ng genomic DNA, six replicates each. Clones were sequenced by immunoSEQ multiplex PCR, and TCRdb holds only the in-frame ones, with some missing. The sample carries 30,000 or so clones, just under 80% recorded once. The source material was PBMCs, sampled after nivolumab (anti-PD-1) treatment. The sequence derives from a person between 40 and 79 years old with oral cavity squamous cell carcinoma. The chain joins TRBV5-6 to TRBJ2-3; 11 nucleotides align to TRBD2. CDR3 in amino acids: CASSRLAGLPTDTQYF. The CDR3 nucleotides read TGTGCCAGCAGTCGACTAGCGGGGCTTCCCACAGATACGCAGTATTTT.